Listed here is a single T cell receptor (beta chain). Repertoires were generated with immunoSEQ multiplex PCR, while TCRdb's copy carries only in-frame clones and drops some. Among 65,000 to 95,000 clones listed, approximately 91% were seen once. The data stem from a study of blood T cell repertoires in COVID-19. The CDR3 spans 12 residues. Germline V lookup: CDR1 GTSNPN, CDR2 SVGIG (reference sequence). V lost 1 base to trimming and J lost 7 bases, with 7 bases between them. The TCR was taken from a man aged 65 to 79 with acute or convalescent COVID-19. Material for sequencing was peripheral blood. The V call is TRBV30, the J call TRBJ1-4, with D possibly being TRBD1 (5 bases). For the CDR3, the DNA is TGTGCCTGGAGTGGACAGATTGAAAAACTGTTTTTT. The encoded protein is CAWSGQIEKLFF.